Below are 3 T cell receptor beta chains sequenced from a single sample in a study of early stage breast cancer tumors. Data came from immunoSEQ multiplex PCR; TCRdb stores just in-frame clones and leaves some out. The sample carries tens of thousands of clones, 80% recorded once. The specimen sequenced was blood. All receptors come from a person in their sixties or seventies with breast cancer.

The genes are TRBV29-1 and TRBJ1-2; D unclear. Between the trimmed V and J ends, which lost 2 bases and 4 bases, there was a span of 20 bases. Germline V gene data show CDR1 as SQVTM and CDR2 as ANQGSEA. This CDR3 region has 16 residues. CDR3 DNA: TGCAGCGTTGAATCTTCAACGATTGGAGGGATCTATGGCTACACCTTC. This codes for CSVESSTIGGIYGYTF.

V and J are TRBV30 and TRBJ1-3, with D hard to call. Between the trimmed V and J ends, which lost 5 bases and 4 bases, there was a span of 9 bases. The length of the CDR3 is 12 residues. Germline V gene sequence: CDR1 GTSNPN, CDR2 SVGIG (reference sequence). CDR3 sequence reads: CAWDKTGNTIYF. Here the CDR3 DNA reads TGTGCCTGGGACAAGACCGGAAACACCATATATTTT.

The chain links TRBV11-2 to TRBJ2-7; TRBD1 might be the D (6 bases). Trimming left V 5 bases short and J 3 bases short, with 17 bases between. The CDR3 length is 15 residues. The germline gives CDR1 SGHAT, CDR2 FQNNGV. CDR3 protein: CASSPAQGLLYEQYF. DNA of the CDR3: TGTGCCAGCAGCCCCGCACAGGGTTTACTCTACGAGCAGTACTTC.